One TCR beta chain is described in this entry. This specimen belongs to a study of blood T cell repertoires in COVID-19. The wider study: Material from acute and convalescent COVID-19 was sourced from the United States, Italy and Spain. PBMCs, B-cell-depleted T cells, or T cells provided the cDNA or gDNA that made up the material.

The CDR3 length is 16 residues. Trimming cost V 1 base and J 1 base; bases outside gene matches: 2. Per germline, CDR1 SGHNT and CDR2 YYREEE (reference sequence). As processed by the authors: Reference gene primer amplification gave nucleated cell count estimates. Clones were sequenced by immunoSEQ multiplex PCR, and TCRdb holds only the in-frame ones, with some missing. V and J calls and clone size follow that table, whereas D and trimming were derived from the DNA. The table lists roughly 23,000 clones, more than 90% of them singletons, with around 3.1% in the top ten. V gene TRBV5-4 combines with J gene TRBJ2-5; TRBD2 agrees at 12 bases. This sequence originates from a woman aged 70-85 years with active COVID-19. Sequenced input: peripheral blood. CDR3 in DNA: TGTGCCAGCAGCTTGAAGACTAGCGGGAGCCAAGAGACCCAGTACTTC. Its translation: CASSLKTSGSQETQYF.